The next 15 T cell receptor beta chains were all read from a single sample in a study of persistence of HIV-infected CD4 T cells. These receptors have no known antigen. The stimulus was an HIV-1 Gag 15-mer peptide pool, about 1 ug/peptide/mL. Memory cells lacking CD40L and CD69 with high CD45RO were sorted. The libraries were made with immunoSEQ version 4 in survey mode. Generated by immunoSEQ multiplex PCR, the TCRdb table keeps only in-frame clones and is missing some. The data hold about 60,000 clones, with 70% to 75% observed a single time. This sample comprised CD4+ T cells sorted from PBMCs after roughly 17-hour stimulation, obtained from a patient who received antiretroviral therapy. These receptors were taken from an adult man with HIV who was CMV-seropositive.

V is TRBV3-1 (or the pseudogene TRBV3-2) and J is TRBJ1-2, with D perhaps matching TRBD1 (5 bases). Trimming took 3 bases from V and 4 from J, leaving 15 bases between them. The length of the CDR3 is 15 residues. Germline V gene data show CDR1 as LGHDT and CDR2 as YNNKEL (reference sequence). The CDR3 reads CASSQDGGGSYGYTF. The CDR3 region has the DNA TGTGCCAGCAGCCAGGACGGGGGGGGGAGCTATGGCTACACCTTC.

The chain employs TRBV2 and TRBJ1-5; 9 bases agree with TRBD1. V gave up 2 bases and J gave up 4 bases; unmatched junction bases: 3. CDR3 size: 15 residues. CDR1 SNHLY and CDR2 FYNNEI come from the germline V gene. The CDR3 nucleotides are TGTGCCAGCAGTGAATACAGGGGGCCTAATCAGCCCCAGCATTTT. It specifies CASSEYRGPNQPQHF. The variable domain in full, with the rest retrieved from reference TRBV2 and TRBJ1-5, is EPEVTQTPSHQVTQMGQEVILRCVPISNHLYFYWYRQILGQKVEFLVSFYNNEISEKSEIFDDQFSVERPDGSNFTLKIRSTKLEDSAMYFCASSEYRGPNQPQHFGDGTRLSIL.

The chain employs TRBV2 and TRBJ1-4; no firm D call. Germline values: CDR1 SNHLY, CDR2 FYNNEI. V shed 6 bases and J shed 7 bases, with 9 bases lying between them. The CDR3 runs 12 residues. This CDR3 reads CASREYSEKLFF. The CDR3 nucleotides are TGTGCCAGCAGAGAGTACAGTGAAAAACTGTTTTTT. Full variable domain (missing parts from reference TRBV2 and TRBJ1-4): EPEVTQTPSHQVTQMGQEVILRCVPISNHLYFYWYRQILGQKVEFLVSFYNNEISEKSEIFDDQFSVERPDGSNFTLKIRSTKLEDSAMYFCASREYSEKLFFGSGTQLSVL.

The chain is built from TRBV27 and TRBJ1-2; 7 bases agree with TRBD1. The V gene's germline CDR1 is MNHEY and CDR2 SMNVEV (reference sequence). With 3 bases clipped from V and 5 bases from J, the junction kept 9 bases outside the gene matches. CDR3 size: 15 residues. The chain's CDR3 is CASSLDRQGLYGYTF. For the CDR3, the DNA is TGTGCCAGCAGTTTGGATAGACAGGGCCTTTATGGCTACACCTTC.

This clone was found once. This chain joins TRBV6-5 and TRBJ2-7, with 12 bases matching TRBD1. V was clipped by 0 bases and J by 3 bases; unmatched bases: 3. This CDR3 spans 16 amino acids. Germline V lookup: CDR1 MNHEY, CDR2 SVGAGI. The CDR3 spells CASSYSGTGGVYEQYF. The CDR3 DNA reads TGTGCCAGCAGTTACTCCGGGACAGGGGGCGTCTACGAGCAGTACTTC.

Here the CDR3 DNA reads TGTGCCAGCAGTGGGGGGCACAATGAGCAGTTCTTC. This translates into CASSGGHNEQFF. J is TRBJ2-1 and V is TRBV2, with a possible D match to TRBD1 (6 bases). Deletions cut 4 bases from V and 5 bases from J, with 6 bases between. Germline lookup yields CDR1 SNHLY and CDR2 FYNNEI. This CDR3 has 12 amino acids.

This clone was seen more than once but under ten times. The V and J genes are TRBV5-1 and TRBJ1-5; unclear D gene. Germline CDR1 is SGHRS and CDR2 is YFSETQ. V was clipped by 4 bases and J by 0 bases, with 11 bases between them. The CDR3 has 15 residues. DNA of the CDR3: TGCGCCAGCAGCCCCCGGCCCGGTAGCAATCAGCCCCAGCATTTT. Protein sequence: CASSPRPGSNQPQHF.

The chain couples TRBV12-3 or TRBV12-4 to TRBJ1-3; unclear D gene. The CDR3 consists of 12 residues. V was clipped by 2 bases and J by 4 bases, with 3 bases between them. The CDR3 here is CASSLSGNTIYF. CDR3 DNA: TGTGCCAGCAGTTTATCCGGAAACACCATATATTTT.

This chain joins TRBV9 and TRBJ2-4; 11 positions match TRBD1. Germline V gene lookup returns CDR1 SGDLS and CDR2 YYNGEE. This CDR3 contains 14 residues. The J segment lost 8 bases and the V segment lost 2 bases, leaving 3 bases of the junction unmatched. The CDR3 loop reads CASSVGTGGYIQYF. The CDR3 DNA follows: TGTGCCAGCAGCGTCGGGACAGGGGGGTACATTCAGTACTTC.

This clone turned up a few times. The chain couples TRBV28 to TRBJ1-5, with a tentative D call TRBD1 (6 bases). The CDR3 contains 15 residues. In germline, CDR1 is MDHEN, CDR2 SYDVKM. Trimming removed 3 bases at V and 3 bases at J, with 12 bases between. For the CDR3, the DNA is TGTGCCAGCAGTTTGTTACAGGGAAACAATCAGCCCCAGCATTTT. Encoded protein: CASSLLQGNNQPQHF.

The chain recombines TRBV19 with TRBJ2-7; 8 bases match TRBD2. The germline V gene encodes CDR1 LNHDA and CDR2 SQIVND (reference sequence). The CDR3 length is 12 residues. V shed 6 bases, J shed 6 bases, and the junction held 4 bases outside the gene matches. CDR3 region: CASSPGGFEQYF. The CDR3 nucleotides read TGTGCCAGTAGCCCGGGGGGGTTCGAGCAGTACTTC.

This rearrangement joins TRBV19 to TRBJ1-2; D gene uncertain. Looked up from germline, CDR1 is LNHDA and CDR2 is SQIVND (reference sequence). V was cut by 2 bases and J by 4 bases, with 14 bases left in between. The CDR3 has 15 residues. The DNA for the CDR3 is TGTGCCAGTAGTATAACGGGTAAGGCCAGCTATGGCTACACCTTC. Encoded protein: CASSITGKASYGYTF.

The chain links TRBV5-4 to TRBJ1-2; TRBD1 is a possible D gene (5 bases). The CDR3 sequence is 13 residues long. The V gene lost 2 bases and the J gene lost 8 bases, with 13 bases spanning the gap. Germline CDR1 SGHNT, CDR2 YYREEE (reference sequence). The CDR3 coding sequence is TGTGCCAGCAGCTTCAGGACACGCGAGGGCTACACCTTC. This codes for CASSFRTREGYTF.

This clone was recorded a few times. V usage is TRBV14 and J usage is TRBJ1-6; no clear D gene. V was shortened by 9 bases and J by 14 bases, with 20 bases between the two germline ends. The germline gives CDR1 SGHDN, CDR2 FVKESK. This CDR3 comprises 13 residues. The CDR3 nucleotides are TGTGCCAGTACTCCGGCGGCCGGGTCCACCCTCCACTTT. This sequence encodes CASTPAAGSTLHF.

This chain links TRBV3-1 (or the pseudogene TRBV3-2) with TRBJ1-3, with D hard to call. V shed 4 bases and J shed 0 bases, with 13 bases lying between them. CDR3 size: 16 residues. CDR1 and CDR2 (germline): LGHDT, YNNKEL (reference sequence). CDR3 in DNA: TGTGCCAGCAGCCCCGGAGCGCAGCTCTCTGGAAACACCATATATTTT. This codes for CASSPGAQLSGNTIYF.